This TCR beta chain was recovered during a study of shared clonotypes between healthy human individuals. As regards this clone: Its antigen is not known. Different DNA sequences within this sample yield the same CDR3.

The V and J ends lost 3 bases and 3 bases respectively, with 8 bases between them. The germline gives CDR1 SEHNR, CDR2 FQNEAQ (reference sequence). The CDR3 length is 14 residues. Into CD45RA+ naive and CD45RA-negative memory subsets, the CD4+ cells were split. Study findings and constraints: Memory subsets had estimated richness that was generally smaller than that of naive subsets.

Several immunoSEQ 96-well plates shared each subset's DNA, each plate a replicate. Assay: immunoSEQ multiplex PCR; the TCRdb copy retains only in-frame clones and omits some. The profile shows approximately 980,000 clones, about three quarters of them singletons. The sample comprised memory CD4+ T cells sorted from blood. The sample's subset: CD45RA-negative fraction. The origin of this receptor is a man between 18 and 35 years old in good health. V usage is TRBV7-9 and J usage is TRBJ1-4, with a weak D call TRBD1 (5 bases). CDR3 sequence (DNA): TGTGCCAGCAGCTTCCAGGGATCTAATGAAAAACTGTTTTTT. Translating it yields CASSFQGSNEKLFF.